Sequencing of this T cell receptor beta chain was carried out in a study of blood T cell repertoires in COVID-19. Assay used: immunoSEQ multiplex PCR; TCRdb lists only in-frame clones, some missing. The sample lists about 73,000 clones, 89% occurring once. From germline, CDR1 is MNHEY and CDR2 SVGAGI. The length of the CDR3 is 15 residues. Trimming at V came to 5 bases and at J to 11 bases, leaving 15 bases not matched to a gene. The sequence derives from a man older than 75 with acute or convalescent COVID-19. This sequence joins TRBV6-5 and TRBJ1-1; 9 bases are a match to TRBD1. Sequencing was carried out using peripheral blood. CDR3 in amino acids: CASSTRQGVREGAFF. DNA of the CDR3: TGTGCCAGCAGTACCCGACAGGGGGTAAGGGAGGGGGCTTTCTTT.